These T cell receptor beta chains were read from a single sample in a study of OX40 agonist ivuxolimab in advanced cancers. Data came from immunoSEQ multiplex PCR; TCRdb stores just in-frame clones and leaves some out. The sample yields 50,000 to 60,000 clones, around 90% seen once. The sample consisted of CD4+ or CD8+ T cells sorted from blood, taken in a trial of the OX40 agonist ivuxolimab. Source of these receptors: an adult with an advanced solid tumor such as melanoma, head and neck, liver or kidney cancer. CDR3s include the opening cysteine and the closing phenylalanine or tryptophan. The D gene is left open where the match is weak. Some rows mark clone size as missing; the rest say once, few, many or name a class of expanded clone.

cdr3_length clone_size j_call v_call d_call cdr3_nt cdr3_aa
16 . TRBJ2-3 TRBV19 TRBD2 TGTGCCAGTAGTATAGGGAGCGGGAGCGGGTCAGATACGCAGTATTTT CASSIGSGSGSDTQYF
16 . TRBJ2-2 TRBV27 TRBD1 TGTGCCAGCAGAGGACAGGGGGTAACGAAGACCGGGGAGCTGTTTTTT CASRGQGVTKTGELFF
15 . TRBJ2-1 TRBV7-3 TRBD2 TGTGCCAGCAGCTCAAGAGCGGGAGGCTACAATGAGCAGTTCTTC CASSSRAGGYNEQFF
16 few TRBJ2-1 TRBV7-9 TRBD2 TGTGCCAGCAGCCCCCCCCGCGGGGGGGACTACAATGAGCAGTTCTTC CASSPPRGGDYNEQFF
14 . TRBJ1-1 TRBV7-2 . TGTGCCAGCAGCCTCACCCTTTTGGGCACTGAAGCTTTCTTT CASSLTLLGTEAFF
11 . TRBJ1-1 TRBV7-9 . TGTGCCAGCAGCGTCAGGGTTGAAGCTTTCTTT CASSVRVEAFF
11 . TRBJ1-5 TRBV28 . TGTGCCAGCAGTTCCCTGGGGCCCCAGCATTTT CASSSLGPQHF
14 . TRBJ2-7 TRBV28 TRBD1 TGTGCCAGCAGCCCGGGACAGGCTAACTACGAGCAGTACTTC CASSPGQANYEQYF
13 . TRBJ1-1 TRBV5-1 . TGCGCCAGCAGCTTGGAGGCCGAGGCTGAAGCTTTCTTT CASSLEAEAEAFF
13 . TRBJ2-7 TRBV7-3 . TGTGCCAGCAGCTTAGCGCGGGGGCTCGAGCAGTACTTC CASSLARGLEQYF
16 once TRBJ1-4 TRBV4-1 . TGCGCCAGCAGCCAAGTGGGGTACGAAGCTAATGAAAAACTGTTTTTT CASSQVGYEANEKLFF
13 . TRBJ1-2 TRBV30 . TGTGCCTGGACCTTGATGGGGGCGGGTGGCTACACCTTC CAWTLMGAGGYTF
14 . TRBJ2-1 TRBV6-5 TRBD1 TGTGCCAGCAGTGACAGGGAGCGCGGAAATGAGCAGTTCTTC CASSDRERGNEQFF
13 . TRBJ2-7 TRBV5-1 . TGCGCCAGCACCCGGGACAAAACCTACGAGCAGTACTTC CASTRDKTYEQYF
16 . TRBJ2-5 TRBV18 TRBD2 TGTGCCAGTCCGGGGGGGGGAGAATCCCCTAGGGAGACCCAGTACTTC CASPGGGESPRETQYF
15 . TRBJ2-3 TRBV30 TRBD1 TGTGCCTGGACTGTGGACAGGGGAGGAACAGATACGCAGTATTTT CAWTVDRGGTDTQYF
16 once TRBJ2-5 TRBV6-1 TRBD1 TGTGCCAGCAGTGAGAGGGGGCGCCGTAGCCAAGAGACCCAGTACTTC CASSERGRRSQETQYF
16 . TRBJ2-2 TRBV7-9 TRBD2 TGTGCCAGCAGCCCCCTGTCTAGCGGGGCCACCGGGGAGCTGTTTTTT CASSPLSSGATGELFF
14 . TRBJ1-2 TRBV28 . TGTGCCAGCAGCACCTCCGGAGGGGACTATGGCTACACCTTC CASSTSGGDYGYTF
15 . TRBJ2-7 TRBV18 . TGTGCCAGCTCACCAGGCGTTGGGACGGGTAACGAGCAGTACTTC CASSPGVGTGNEQYF
15 . TRBJ2-7 TRBV18 . TGTGCCAGCTCACCACCGGTAGCTCCGATCTACGAGCAGTACTTC CASSPPVAPIYEQYF
13 . TRBJ2-3 TRBV29-1 TRBD2 TGCAGCGGATATAGCGGGAGTGGAGATACGCAGTATTTT CSGYSGSGDTQYF
12 . TRBJ2-3 TRBV28 . TGTGCCAGCAGCCAAGGCAGAGATACGCAGTATTTT CASSQGRDTQYF
16 . TRBJ2-1 TRBV11-2 TRBD1 TGTGCCAGCAGCTTACTGGGGACAGGGCGTTACAATGAGCAGTTCTTC CASSLLGTGRYNEQFF
15 . TRBJ1-1 TRBV7-2 TRBD1 TGTGCCAGCAGCCTCGCCTGGACAGGGACCACTGAAGCTTTCTTT CASSLAWTGTTEAFF
18 . TRBJ2-1 TRBV18 TRBD2 TGTGCCAGCTCACCCGGAAGAAGGCGGGAGGCCTCTTACAATGAGCAGTTCTTC CASSPGRRREASYNEQFF
14 . TRBJ1-1 TRBV7-2 . TGTGCCAGCAGCAGGACGCCAATGAACACTGAAGCTTTCTTT CASSRTPMNTEAFF
16 . TRBJ2-7 TRBV28 TRBD1 TGTGCCAGCAGTTCCGGCGGACAGGGCAACGCCGCCGAGCAGTACTTC CASSSGGQGNAAEQYF
14 . TRBJ2-1 TRBV19 TRBD1 TGTGCCAGTAGTGAGGGACAGGGATACAATGAGCAGTTCTTC CASSEGQGYNEQFF